The next 27 T cell receptor beta chains were all read from a single sample in a study of blood T cell repertoires in COVID-19. This table comes from immunoSEQ multiplex PCR, and its TCRdb copy is limited to in-frame clones, with some not included. The top ten clones hold 6% to 8.5% of a sample with about 160,000 clones, around nine tenths of them seen once. Material: PBMCs or T cells enriched from blood (not recorded which). These receptors originate from a woman in her forties or fifties who had recovered from COVID-19.

The count of this clone is one. The V and J genes are TRBV19 and TRBJ2-5, with TRBD1 as a possible D gene (5 bases). Between the trimmed V and J ends, which lost 5 bases and 3 bases, there was a span of 13 bases. The CDR3 loop spans 14 amino acids. Germline CDR1 and CDR2: LNHDA and SQIVND (reference sequence). CDR3 protein: CASSGQTAKETQYF. In nucleotides, the CDR3 is TGTGCCAGTAGTGGCCAGACAGCGAAAGAGACCCAGTACTTC.

J is TRBJ2-3 and V is TRBV13; 15 bases are shared with TRBD2. Germline V CDR1 and CDR2: PRHDT, FYEKMQ (reference sequence). This CDR3 has 18 residues. V dropped 4 bases and J dropped 2; count of bases not matched to a gene: 7. Here the CDR3 DNA reads TGTGCCAGCAGCTCCGGGACTAGCGGGGGGTCCAACACAGATACGCAGTATTTT. This sequence encodes CASSSGTSGGSNTDTQYF. The whole variable domain, filled in from reference TRBV13 and TRBJ2-3, reads AAGVIQSPRHLIKEKRETATLKCYPIPRHDTVYWYQQGPGQDPQFLISFYEKMQSDKGSIPDRFSAQQFSDYHSELNMSSLELGDSALYFCASSSGTSGGSNTDTQYFGPGTRLTVL.

This rearrangement joins TRBV24-1 to TRBJ2-1; TRBD1 matches at 11 bases. Germline CDR1 and CDR2: KGHDR and SFDVKD. Trimming at V came to 4 bases and at J to 6 bases, leaving 7 bases not matched to a gene. CDR3 size: 16 residues. The CDR3 loop reads CATSDPDRGRLNEQFF. In nucleotides, the CDR3 is TGTGCCACCAGTGACCCGGACAGGGGGCGACTCAATGAGCAGTTCTTC.

V usage is TRBV4-1 and J usage is TRBJ1-1; D is possibly TRBD1 (6 bases). V lost 4 bases and J lost 6, with 12 bases in between. There are 13 residues in the CDR3. Germline V gives CDR1 MGHRA, CDR2 YSYEKL. In DNA form, the CDR3 reads TGCGCCAGCAGCCGGGGGCCCAGGGCTGAAGCTTTCTTT. Its protein product is CASSRGPRAEAFF.

This chain links TRBV6-5 with TRBJ1-2, with 7 bases lining up with TRBD1. The germline V gene has CDR1 MNHEY and CDR2 SVGAGI. V gave up 5 bases and J gave up 4 bases; unmatched junction bases: 7. This CDR3 is built from 14 residues. The CDR3 protein is CASSIDRVSYGYTF. The DNA of the CDR3 is TGTGCCAGCAGTATCGACAGGGTCAGCTATGGCTACACCTTC.

The CDR3 sequence: CASSPGTDYGYTF. CDR3 nucleotide sequence: TGTGCCAGCAGCCCGGGGACAGACTATGGCTACACCTTC. The chain joins TRBV7-3 to TRBJ1-2; TRBD1 matches at 7 bases. The V gene end was trimmed by 5 bases and the J gene end by 3 bases; junction bases not matched to a gene: 3. Germline loops: CDR1 SGHTA, CDR2 FQGTGA. The CDR3 runs 13 residues.

This chain links TRBV11-2 with TRBJ2-5; 8 bases map to TRBD1. Losses at the gene ends were 5 bases for V and 3 bases for J; bases not matched to a gene: 8. This CDR3 has 15 amino acids. CDR1 and CDR2 from the germline V gene are SGHAT and FQNNGV. CDR3 DNA sequence: TGTGCCAGCAGCCCGCAGAGGACAGGGAAAGAGACCCAGTACTTC. Its protein is CASSPQRTGKETQYF.

The V gene is TRBV18, the J gene TRBJ2-1, with 10 bases matching TRBD2. V gave up 1 base and J gave up 9 bases; unmatched junction bases: 15. Germline V lookup: CDR1 KGHSH, CDR2 LQKENI. This CDR3 is 18 amino acids long. The CDR3 reads CASSPLGSGGPNHAEQFF. The CDR3 DNA reads TGTGCCAGCTCACCACTCGGTAGCGGGGGGCCCAACCATGCTGAGCAGTTCTTC. The full variable domain, with the rest looked up from reference TRBV18 and TRBJ2-1, is NAGVMQNPRHLVRRRGQEARLRCSPMKGHSHVYWYRQLPEEGLKFMVYLQKENIIDESGMPKERFSAEFPKEGPSILRIQQVVRGDSAAYFCASSPLGSGGPNHAEQFFGPGTRLTVL.

This clone has just one count. This rearrangement joins TRBV4-1 to TRBJ2-2, with D possibly TRBD2 on 5 matching bases. Germline CDR1 and CDR2: MGHRA and YSYEKL. The CDR3 contains 14 residues. Trimming removed 3 bases at V and 8 bases at J, with 13 bases between. The CDR3: CASSQRGRAGELFF. The CDR3 nucleotides read TGCGCCAGCAGCCAGCGAGGGCGAGCGGGGGAGCTGTTTTTT.

DNA of the CDR3: TGCGCCAGCAGCCAAGTGGGGGGGCGGACTGAAGCTTTCTTT. It codes for CASSQVGGRTEAFF. V usage is TRBV4-3 and J usage is TRBJ1-1; D is possibly TRBD1 (6 bases). The CDR3 runs to 14 residues. The V end lost 1 base, the J end lost 5 bases, and 11 bases lay between the germline ends. Germline CDR1 and CDR2: LGHNA and YSLEER.

The V call is TRBV4-2, the J call TRBJ2-2; 7 positions agree with TRBD2. J gave up 0 bases and V 1 base, and 5 bases lay outside the gene matches. In germline, CDR1 is LGHNA, CDR2 YNFKEQ. The CDR3 is 17 residues long. The DNA of the CDR3 is TGTGCCAGCAGCCAAGGGGAGGGGACTTCGAACACCGGGGAGCTGTTTTTT. This translates into CASSQGEGTSNTGELFF.

The rearrangement links TRBV6-5 to TRBJ2-5; D is ambiguous. Germline CDR1 and CDR2: MNHEY and SVGAGI. There are 14 residues in the CDR3. V lost 5 bases and J lost 4, with 14 bases in between. The chain's CDR3 is CASSPRPISETQYF. CDR3 nucleotides: TGTGCCAGCAGTCCGCGCCCCATATCAGAGACCCAGTACTTC.

The chain recombines TRBV19 with TRBJ2-3, with 7 bases identical to TRBD2. V lost 3 bases and J lost 3; bases outside the gene matches: 6. CDR1 and CDR2 (germline): LNHDA, SQIVND (reference sequence). CDR3 size: 15 residues. The CDR3 coding sequence is TGTGCCAGTAGTATTTTGGGACTAAGTACAGATACGCAGTATTTT. It codes for CASSILGLSTDTQYF.

This clone has a single count. The rearrangement joins TRBV18 to TRBJ2-1; TRBD1 matches at 8 bases. In germline, CDR1 is KGHSH, CDR2 LQKENI. Trimming took 5 bases from V and 8 from J; bases not matched to a gene: 11. The CDR3 spans 15 residues. CDR3 protein: CASSTMSGGGYEQFF. In DNA, the CDR3 is TGTGCCAGCTCAACCATGTCAGGGGGCGGATATGAGCAGTTCTTC.

The chain is built from TRBV3-1 (or the pseudogene TRBV3-2) and TRBJ2-1; TRBD1 agrees at 10 bases. V lost 0 bases to trimming and J lost 5 bases; unmatched junction nucleotides: 4. Germline V gives CDR1 LGHDT, CDR2 YNNKEL (reference sequence). This CDR3 is 16 amino acids long. DNA for the CDR3: TGTGCCAGCAGCCAAGATCTTGGGACAGGGGACAATGAGCAGTTCTTC. Translation gives CASSQDLGTGDNEQFF.

This rearrangement joins TRBV6-1 to TRBJ2-6, with TRBD2 as a possible D gene (5 bases). Germline CDR1 is MNHNS and CDR2 is SASEGT. The V end lost 4 bases, the J end lost 1 base, and 14 bases lay between the germline ends. The CDR3 covers 17 residues. CDR3 loop: CASSVASTRSGANVLTF. The CDR3 coding sequence is TGTGCCAGCAGTGTAGCGTCTACCCGATCTGGGGCCAACGTCCTGACTTTC.

The chain uses TRBV7-2 and TRBJ2-5; a possible D gene is TRBD2 (5 bases). The CDR3 has 14 amino acids. In germline, CDR1 is SGHTA, CDR2 FQGNSA. V lost 5 bases and J lost 4, with 14 bases in between. The CDR3: CASSKLGSVETQYF. Here the CDR3 DNA reads TGTGCCAGCAGCAAACTAGGATCGGTAGAGACCCAGTACTTC. The whole variable domain, remainder taken from reference TRBV7-2 and TRBJ2-5, is GAGVSQSPSNKVTEKGKDVELRCDPISGHTALYWYRQSLGQGLEFLIYFQGNSAPDKSGLPSDRFSAERTGGSVSTLTIQRTQQEDSAVYLCASSKLGSVETQYFGPGTRLLVL.

This clone is a singleton in its sample. The chain couples TRBV18 to TRBJ1-6; TRBD1 is a possible D gene (6 bases). Trimming stripped 1 base from V and 7 bases from J, with 11 bases between. The CDR3 is made up of 15 amino acids. Germline lookup yields CDR1 KGHSH and CDR2 LQKENI. As DNA, the CDR3 is TGTGCCAGCTCACCACTATCAGGGGCCAATTCACCCCTCCACTTT. This translates into CASSPLSGANSPLHF.

The chain links TRBV7-2 to TRBJ1-2; the match to TRBD1 covers 9 bases. In germline, CDR1 is SGHTA, CDR2 FQGNSA. The CDR3 spans 13 residues. V was clipped by 5 bases and J by 3 bases; unmatched bases: 1. The CDR3 protein is CASSRDRDYGYTF. The CDR3 region has the DNA TGTGCCAGCAGCCGGGACAGGGACTATGGCTACACCTTC.

The V gene is TRBV7-3, the J gene TRBJ2-1; D gene ambiguous. CDR3 length: 12 amino acids. Germline loops: CDR1 SGHTA, CDR2 FQGTGA. The ends were cut back, 1 base at V and 8 bases at J, with 6 bases in the middle. The CDR3 coding sequence is TGTGCCAGCAGCTTAAGCGGTGATGAGCAGTTCTTC. Protein: CASSLSGDEQFF.

This rearrangement joins TRBV11-2 to TRBJ2-7; weak D call: TRBD1 (6 bases). The CDR3 is made up of 14 amino acids. Germline CDR1 and CDR2: SGHAT and FQNNGV. V gave up 6 bases and J gave up 3 bases, with 15 bases separating them. CDR3 coding DNA: TGTGCCAGCAGTCCCTACGGACAGAACTACGAGCAGTACTTC. Protein sequence: CASSPYGQNYEQYF. Drawing the rest from reference TRBV11-2 and TRBJ2-7, the complete variable domain is EAGVAQSPRYKIIEKRQSVAFWCNPISGHATLYWYQQILGQGPKLLIQFQNNGVVDDSQLPKDRFSAERLKGVDSTLKIQPAKLEDSAVYLCASSPYGQNYEQYFGPGTRLTVT.

This clone appeared once. The chain uses TRBV21-1 and TRBJ1-1; the table's D call of TRBD1 was not tested on the DNA. TRBV21-1 is listed as a pseudogene. The length of the CDR3 is 14 residues. The CDR3 DNA follows: TGTGCCAGCAGCAAAGATCTTCAGGGCGCTGAAGCTTTCTTT. Residues: CASSKDLQGAEAFF.

The rearrangement joins TRBV11-3 to TRBJ2-6; D uncertain. Germline V gene lookup returns CDR1 SGHNT and CDR2 YENEEA. Trimming left V 6 bases short and J 2 bases short, with 11 bases between. The CDR3 is made up of 15 amino acids. The CDR3 region is CASRLTEAGANVLTF. CDR3 nucleotide sequence: TGTGCCAGCAGACTTACAGAAGCTGGGGCCAACGTCCTGACTTTC.

This rearrangement joins TRBV28 to TRBJ1-2, with D uncertain. This CDR3 comprises 11 residues. Germline CDR1 reads MDHEN; CDR2 reads SYDVKM. V was shortened by 11 bases and J by 0 bases, with 7 bases between the two germline ends. For the CDR3, the DNA is TGTGCCGTACAAACTAACTATGGCTACACCTTC. Protein sequence: CAVQTNYGYTF.

This chain uses TRBV12-3 or TRBV12-4 with TRBJ1-1; D is possibly TRBD1 (5 bases). Trimming cost V 6 bases and J 3 bases, with 11 bases left between them. The CDR3 extends over 13 amino acids. The DNA for the CDR3 is TGTGCCAGCAGAACACAGGTTTACACTGAAGCTTTCTTT. Translation gives CASRTQVYTEAFF.

The rearrangement uses TRBV10-3 and TRBJ2-2; 9 bases fit TRBD2. Germline assignment: CDR1 ENHRY and CDR2 SYGVKD. J gave up 2 bases and V 4 bases, and 8 bases lay outside the gene matches. This CDR3 spans 17 amino acids. The CDR3, as DNA: TGTGCCATCAGTGGGTGGGAGCGGGGGGCCAACACCGGGGAGCTGTTTTTT. It is translated as CAISGWERGANTGELFF.

This clone was seen only a few times. Other DNA variants within this sample encode the same CDR3. V gene TRBV5-5 combines with J gene TRBJ1-5, with D perhaps matching TRBD1 (5 bases). This CDR3 is built from 15 residues. Germline CDR1 SGHKS, CDR2 YYEKEE (reference sequence). Between the trimmed V and J ends, which lost 0 bases and 0 bases, there was a span of 7 bases. CDR3 nucleotide sequence: TGTGCCAGCAGCTTGGCCGACAGTAGCAATCAGCCCCAGCATTTT. It is translated as CASSLADSSNQPQHF.